These 2 T cell receptor beta chains were sequenced from one sample in a study of spatial heterogeneity in lung cancer. Via MiXCR, TCRdb re-called the 5' RACE reads, giving one row per CDR3 protein. The sample holds 9,500 or so distinct CDR3 sequences, roughly 13% seen once. Study outcomes and limitations: Tumor mutation count correlated with how many alpha and beta TCRs expanded intratumorally.

For these receptors, no antigen is known. Specified time point: sample taken at primary tumor resection. This specimen consisted of lung tumor tissue, obtained at surgery. Source of these receptors: a male donor with early-stage non-small cell lung cancer.

This clonotype counts as medium-sized. This beta chain slipped into a library made for alpha chains as a stray read, so its size is not meaningful. The chain joins TRBV29-1 to TRBJ1-1; D call uncertain. CDR1 is SQVTM, CDR2 ANQGSEA, per germline. With 5 bases removed from V and 2 bases from J, the gap between germline ends came to 9 bases. This CDR3 comprises 12 residues. CDR3 in DNA: TGCAGCGTTCAGGCTAGCAACACTGAAGCTTTCTTT. This encodes CSVQASNTEAFF.

This clonotype appeared many times. This beta chain came through as a stray read in a library set up for alpha chains, and its size says little. The chain recombines TRBV5-1 with TRBJ2-7, with 9 bases lining up with TRBD1. The junction had 4 bases not matched to a gene; V was cut back by 2 bases and J by 4 bases. Germline CDR1 is SGHRS and CDR2 is YFSETQ. The CDR3 is made up of 14 amino acids. CDR3 amino acids: CASSLTGGGYEQYF. CDR3 nucleotides: TGCGCCAGCAGCTTAACAGGGGGCGGTTACGAGCAGTACTTC.